What follows are 14 T cell receptor beta chains derived from one specimen sequenced in a study of CD8+ T cells in alopecia areata. TCR sequencing used cDNA made by reverse transcription of extracted RNA. This table comes from immunoSEQ multiplex PCR, and its TCRdb copy is limited to in-frame clones, with some not included. The sample consists of more than 95,000 clones, around three fifths of them appearing once. The source material was CD4+ T cells sorted from blood. The receptors shown here come from a human donor in good health.

This clone was picked up a small number of times. The rearrangement uses TRBV29-1 and TRBJ2-1; D is possibly TRBD2 (6 bases). The CDR3 is 16 amino acids. Trimming removed 1 base from V and 0 bases from J, with 13 bases in between. Germline V CDR1 and CDR2: SQVTM, ANQGSEA. The CDR3 sequence is CSVEGRGLSSYNEQFF. CDR3 DNA sequence: TGCAGCGTTGAAGGGAGGGGATTAAGCTCCTACAATGAGCAGTTCTTC.

This CDR3 is CASRMSSGANVLTF. In DNA, the CDR3 is TGTGCCAGCAGGATGAGCTCTGGGGCCAACGTCCTGACTTTC. The gene calls are TRBV6-1 and TRBJ2-6, with D uncertain. CDR1 and CDR2 (germline): MNHNS, SASEGT. The ends were cut back, 6 bases at V and 0 bases at J, with 6 bases in the middle. The CDR3 runs to 14 residues.

This chain connects TRBV25-1 to TRBJ2-6; D is undetermined. Germline V CDR1 and CDR2: MGHDK, SYGVNS. This CDR3 comprises 13 residues. Deletions cut 6 bases from V and 2 bases from J, with 5 bases between. CDR3 sequence reads: CASSPPGANVLTF. DNA for the CDR3: TGTGCCAGCAGCCCCCCTGGGGCCAACGTCCTGACTTTC.

This clone was seen a handful of times. The V and J genes are TRBV7-2 and TRBJ1-1; 7 bases agree with TRBD1. The V gene end was trimmed by 3 bases and the J gene end by 3 bases; junction bases not matched to a gene: 4. Germline V gives CDR1 SGHTA, CDR2 FQGNSA. There are 14 residues in the CDR3. CDR3 DNA: TGTGCCAGCAGCTTGACAGGGACTGACACTGAAGCTTTCTTT. This sequence encodes CASSLTGTDTEAFF.

This chain connects TRBV5-4 to TRBJ2-1; 13 nucleotides align to TRBD2. The CDR3 is made up of 18 amino acids. Germline trimming cut 3 bases from V and 0 bases from J; bases unmatched to any gene: 6. Germline V gives CDR1 SGHNT, CDR2 YYREEE (reference sequence). This chain's CDR3 is CASSWGGLAGSSYNEQFF. The CDR3 DNA reads as TGTGCCAGCAGCTGGGGGGGACTAGCGGGGAGCTCCTACAATGAGCAGTTCTTC.

The chain employs TRBV18 and TRBJ2-5, with no clear D. V was trimmed by 0 bases and J by 2 bases, leaving 1 base between them. The CDR3 has 12 residues. Germline-derived CDR1 and CDR2 are KGHSH and LQKENI. This chain's CDR3 is CASSPPQETQYF. The CDR3 DNA is TGTGCCAGCTCACCACCGCAAGAGACCCAGTACTTC. Full variable domain (missing parts from reference TRBV18 and TRBJ2-5): NAGVMQNPRHLVRRRGQEARLRCSPMKGHSHVYWYRQLPEEGLKFMVYLQKENIIDESGMPKERFSAEFPKEGPSILRIQQVVRGDSAAYFCASSPPQETQYFGPGTRLLVL.

The chain employs TRBV5-1 and TRBJ2-1; 7 bases line up with TRBD2. CDR3 size: 13 residues. CDR1 is SGHRS, CDR2 YFSETQ, per germline. The J segment lost 8 bases and the V segment lost 0 bases, leaving 2 bases of the junction unmatched. This CDR3 is CASSLDAGDEQFF. CDR3 nucleotides: TGCGCCAGCAGCTTGGACGCGGGGGATGAGCAGTTCTTC.

This clone occurred a few times. This sequence joins TRBV30 and TRBJ2-5; D is undetermined. V was cut by 8 bases and J by 10 bases, with 11 bases left in between. The CDR3 covers 9 residues. Germline V lookup: CDR1 GTSNPN, CDR2 SVGIG (reference sequence). CDR3 region: CALIGFQYF. In nucleotides, the CDR3 is TGTGCCCTAATAGGGTTCCAGTACTTC.

The rearrangement links TRBV5-1 to TRBJ1-5; 7 bases are shared with TRBD1. The V and J ends lost 4 bases and 2 bases, in that order; junction bases with no gene match: 3. CDR3 length equals 14 residues. The germline CDR1 and CDR2 sequences are SGHRS and YFSETQ. The CDR3 sequence: CASSKGQGNQPQHF. In DNA, the CDR3 is TGCGCCAGCAGCAAAGGACAGGGCAATCAGCCCCAGCATTTT.

A note on this clone: Other DNA variants within this sample encode the same CDR3. The V gene is TRBV29-1, the J gene TRBJ2-7; possibly TRBD2 for D (5 bases). The V end lost 1 base, the J end lost 4 bases, and 8 bases lay between the germline ends. Germline V gives CDR1 SQVTM, CDR2 ANQGSEA. The CDR3 has 12 amino acids. CDR3 amino acids: CSVEAGGYEQYF. CDR3 bases: TGCAGCGTTGAAGCTGGAGGATACGAGCAGTACTTC.

This chain links TRBV9 with TRBJ2-5; 8 bases align to TRBD1. CDR3 size: 16 residues. Losses at the gene ends were 0 bases for V and 2 bases for J; bases not matched to a gene: 6. From germline, CDR1 is SGDLS and CDR2 YYNGEE. Here the CDR3 DNA reads TGTGCCAGCAGCGTAGGGCAGGGGGCGCGGCAAGAGACCCAGTACTTC. Its protein is CASSVGQGARQETQYF. Full variable domain (missing parts from reference TRBV9 and TRBJ2-5): DSGVTQTPKHLITATGQRVTLRCSPRSGDLSVYWYQQSLDQGLQFLIQYYNGEERAKGNILERFSAQQFPDLHSELNLSSLELGDSALYFCASSVGQGARQETQYFGPGTRLLVL.

The chain uses TRBV7-2 and TRBJ2-7; D tentatively reads TRBD1 or TRBD2 (5 bases each). Germline loops: CDR1 SGHTA, CDR2 FQGNSA. The CDR3 has 14 amino acids. Trimming removed 3 bases from V and 3 bases from J, with 12 bases in between. CDR3 amino acids: CASSFAGDVYEQYF. The CDR3 DNA follows: TGTGCCAGCAGCTTCGCCGGGGACGTCTACGAGCAGTACTTC.

The genes are TRBV6-5 and TRBJ2-5; TRBD2 matches 14 bases. The CDR3 has 15 residues. The germline CDR1 and CDR2 sequences are MNHEY and SVGAGI. After removal of 2 bases from V and 8 bases from J, the junction contained 4 bases not matched to a gene. The CDR3 spells CASSYPTSGGDTQYF. The DNA for the CDR3 is TGTGCCAGCAGTTACCCGACTAGCGGGGGGGACACCCAGTACTTC.

This chain uses TRBV28 with TRBJ2-7, with 9 bases fitting TRBD1. Germline-derived CDR1 and CDR2 are MDHEN and SYDVKM. With V trimmed by 7 bases and J by 1 base, 8 bases remained unmatched. The CDR3 has 15 amino acids. This chain's CDR3 is CASTSTGGGSYEQYF. DNA of the CDR3: TGTGCCAGCACTTCGACAGGGGGTGGTTCCTACGAGCAGTACTTC.